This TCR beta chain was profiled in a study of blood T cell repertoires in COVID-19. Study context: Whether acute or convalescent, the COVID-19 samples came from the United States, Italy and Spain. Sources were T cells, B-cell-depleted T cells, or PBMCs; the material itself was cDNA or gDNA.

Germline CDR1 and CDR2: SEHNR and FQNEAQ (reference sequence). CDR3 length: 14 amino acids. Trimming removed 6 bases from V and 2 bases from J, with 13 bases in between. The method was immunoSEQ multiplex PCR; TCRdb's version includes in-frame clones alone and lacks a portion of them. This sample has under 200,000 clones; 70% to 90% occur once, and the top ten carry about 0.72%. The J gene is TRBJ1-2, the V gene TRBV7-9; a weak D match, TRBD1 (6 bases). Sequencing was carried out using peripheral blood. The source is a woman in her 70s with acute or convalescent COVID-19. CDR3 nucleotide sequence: TGTGCCAGCAGACGCGAGGGGGAAAACTATGGCTACACCTTC. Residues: CASRREGENYGYTF.